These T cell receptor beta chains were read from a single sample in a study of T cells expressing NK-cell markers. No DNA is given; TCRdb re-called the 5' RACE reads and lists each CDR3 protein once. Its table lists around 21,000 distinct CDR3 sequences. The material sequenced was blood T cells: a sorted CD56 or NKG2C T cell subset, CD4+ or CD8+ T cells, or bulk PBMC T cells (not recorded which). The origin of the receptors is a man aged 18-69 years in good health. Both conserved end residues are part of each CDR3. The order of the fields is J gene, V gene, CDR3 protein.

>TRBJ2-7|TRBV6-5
CASSYSKHSAGGNYEQYF
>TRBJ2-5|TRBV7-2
CASSLAHGGSLYQETQYF
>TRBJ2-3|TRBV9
CASSVAGGRTDTQYF
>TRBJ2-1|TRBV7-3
CASSLGKANEQFF
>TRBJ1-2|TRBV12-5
CASGLGQGPYGYTF
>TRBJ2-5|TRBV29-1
CSVDLSVAWGKETQYF
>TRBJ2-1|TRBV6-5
CASSYKPGTSGRAGEQFF
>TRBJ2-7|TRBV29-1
CSVATGGSSYEQYF
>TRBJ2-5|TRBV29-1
CSVERGAGETQYF
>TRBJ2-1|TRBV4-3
CASSQVDRGNEQFF
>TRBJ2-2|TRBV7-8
CASRVTGGAVTGELFF
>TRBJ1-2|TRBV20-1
CSARLDRGDYGYTF
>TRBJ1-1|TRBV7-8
CASRLGTGVNTEAFF
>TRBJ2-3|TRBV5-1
CASREDTDTQYF
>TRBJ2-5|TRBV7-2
CASSKQSPMETQYF
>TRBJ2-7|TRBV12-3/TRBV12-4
CASSPGTGIYEQYF
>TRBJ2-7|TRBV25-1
CASSGFGLGTSGGASYEQYF
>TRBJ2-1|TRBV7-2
CASRAGGLSYNEQFF
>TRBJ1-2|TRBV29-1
CSSALLQGQRGYGYTF
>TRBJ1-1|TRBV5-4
CASSPGQATYTEAFF
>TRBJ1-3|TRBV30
CAWSVRNTIYF
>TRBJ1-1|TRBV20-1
CSANKFGTEAFF
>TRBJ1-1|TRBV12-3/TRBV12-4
CASSLIIPGAFF
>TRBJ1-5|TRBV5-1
CASSADGNWAQPQHF
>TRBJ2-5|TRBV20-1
CSASGAGGLYQETQYF
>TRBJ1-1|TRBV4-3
CASSEGGGSTEAFF
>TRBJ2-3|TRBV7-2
CASSLEWDSELDTQYF
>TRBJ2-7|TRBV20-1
CSARDLRHQFSYEQYF
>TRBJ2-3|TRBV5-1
CASSPGLGFEADTQYF
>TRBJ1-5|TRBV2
CASSESRYSNQPQHF
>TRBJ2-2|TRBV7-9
CASSPRETGELFF
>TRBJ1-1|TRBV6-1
CASRAGDPMNTEAFF
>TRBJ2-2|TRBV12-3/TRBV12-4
CASSFRTSKTGELFF
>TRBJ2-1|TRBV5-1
CASSLGTGEQFF
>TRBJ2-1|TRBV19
CASRKSGTAYNEQFF
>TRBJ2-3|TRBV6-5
CATGTWDTQYF
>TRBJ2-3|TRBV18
CASSPRGQGVDTQYF
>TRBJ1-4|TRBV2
CASSKTGFPEKLFF
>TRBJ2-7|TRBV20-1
CSTGRSGSLSRAGSYEQYF
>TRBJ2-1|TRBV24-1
CATSEFPGLASVSYNEQFF